A selection of T cell receptor beta chains follows, all from one sample in a study of cytomegalovirus exposure and HLA in healthy donors. The data were produced by immunoSEQ multiplex PCR, yet TCRdb's version contains in-frame clones alone and is incomplete. Among more than 90,000 clones, about 74% were seen once, and the ten largest hold 4.8%. Material: PBMCs. All receptors come from a man aged 25-45 years in good health and CMV-seropositive. Each CDR3 is given with its conserved first and last residue. D genes are given only for firm matches. Clone size appears in some rows only: once, few, many, or a class for an expanded clone.

j_call cdr3_length v_call d_call clone_size cdr3_aa cdr3_nt
TRBJ1-6 15 TRBV28 TRBD1 few CASRTPGQGNSPLHF TGTGCCAGCAGAACACCGGGACAGGGGAATTCACCCCTCCACTTT
TRBJ1-2 14 TRBV7-9 TRBD1 NA CSSRATGVGYGYPF TGTTCCAGCAGAGCGACAGGGGTAGGCTATGGCTACCCCTTC
TRBJ1-4 15 TRBV28 TRBD1 NA CASRLHGTVNEKLFF TGTGCCAGCAGATTACACGGGACAGTAAATGAAAAACTGTTTTTT
TRBJ1-1 14 TRBV28 TRBD1 NA CASSLRQGNTEAFF TGTGCCAGCAGTTTACGACAGGGTAACACTGAAGCTTTCTTT
TRBJ1-6 14 TRBV30 TRBD1 NA CAWIIQGAGSPLHF TGTGCCTGGATTATACAGGGGGCTGGGTCACCCCTCCACTTT
TRBJ2-5 12 TRBV10-3 NA NA CATKTNQETQYF TGTGCCACTAAGACTAATCAAGAGACCCAGTACTTC
TRBJ1-4 16 TRBV27 NA NA CASSTSGVTTNEKLFF TGTGCCAGCAGTACCTCAGGGGTCACGACTAATGAAAAACTGTTTTTT
TRBJ1-2 15 TRBV14 NA NA CASSRGRGWYYGYTF TGTGCCAGCAGCCGGGGGAGGGGCTGGTACTATGGCTACACCTTC
TRBJ2-3 15 TRBV19 NA few CASSIVASEPDTQYF TGTGCCAGTAGTATAGTGGCTAGCGAGCCAGATACGCAGTATTTT
TRBJ2-5 13 TRBV19 NA NA CASSPGGPGTQYF TGTGCCAGTAGTCCCGGAGGGCCAGGGACCCAGTACTTC
TRBJ2-3 14 TRBV19 TRBD2 NA CASSIGLARDTQYF TGTGCCAGTAGTATCGGACTAGCTCGAGATACGCAGTATTTT
TRBJ2-3 16 TRBV18 TRBD2 NA CASSPVTRGATDTQYF TGTGCCAGCTCACCGGTAACGCGGGGGGCCACAGATACGCAGTATTTT
TRBJ2-1 15 TRBV6-1 NA NA CASIFGRGNYNEQFF TGTGCCAGCATCTTTGGCCGCGGCAACTACAATGAGCAGTTCTTC
TRBJ1-5 14 TRBV11-2 NA NA CASSLAGGNQPQHF TGTGCCAGCAGCTTGGCCGGGGGAAATCAGCCCCAGCATTTT
TRBJ2-7 14 TRBV29-1 NA NA CSVEPKPPSYEQYF TGCAGCGTTGAACCGAAGCCCCCCTCCTACGAGCAGTACTTC
TRBJ1-5 14 TRBV19 NA NA CASSIGRVRQPQHF TGTGCCAGTAGTATAGGCAGGGTTCGTCAGCCCCAGCATTTT
TRBJ2-7 18 TRBV7-2 TRBD2 NA CASSLDGLAVSSSYEQYF TGTGCCAGCAGCTTAGATGGACTAGCGGTCTCGAGCTCCTACGAGCAGTACTTC
TRBJ2-7 14 TRBV10-3 NA NA CAISEGGPATEQYF TGTGCCATCAGTGAGGGAGGCCCCGCGACCGAGCAGTACTTC
TRBJ2-5 15 TRBV4-3 NA once CASSHGWGAGGPQYF TGCGCCAGCAGCCACGGATGGGGCGCAGGAGGGCCCCAGTACTTC
TRBJ1-4 16 TRBV5-1 TRBD1 NA CASSPTLTGGAEKLFF TGCGCCAGCAGCCCAACGCTGACAGGGGGCGCGGAAAAACTGTTTTTT
TRBJ1-2 13 TRBV6-5 NA NA CASSYSRGNGYTF TGTGCCAGCAGTTACTCTAGAGGGAATGGCTACACCTTC
TRBJ1-4 17 TRBV28 NA NA CASSLSERGLRNEKLFF TGTGCCAGCAGTTTATCTGAGAGGGGACTCCGAAATGAAAAACTGTTTTTT
TRBJ1-2 18 TRBV21-1 NA NA CASSKGRDRGLVWNGYPF TGTGCCAGCAGCAAAGGGCGGGACAGGGGCTTGGTTTGGAATGGCTACCCCTTC
TRBJ2-1 15 TRBV11-2 NA NA CASSLDLADGAEQFF TGTGCCAGCAGCTTAGATCTCGCAGATGGTGCTGAGCAGTTCTTC
TRBJ2-1 16 TRBV5-1 TRBD2 few CASSLRSSGEYNEQFF TGCGCCAGCAGCTTGAGATCTAGCGGGGAATACAATGAGCAGTTCTTC
TRBJ2-7 15 TRBV19 TRBD1 NA CASSILGQGGYEQYF TGTGCCAGTAGTATACTCGGACAGGGGGGATACGAGCAGTACTTC
TRBJ1-2 13 TRBV2 NA few CASGPSRTCGYTF TGTGCCAGCGGACCCTCACGGACATGCGGCTACACCTTC
TRBJ2-3 13 TRBV6-5 NA NA CASSEGGTATQYF TGTGCCAGCAGTGAAGGCGGGACAGCTACGCAGTATTTT
TRBJ1-2 13 TRBV28 NA NA CASSFPGNYGYPF TGTGCCAGCAGTTTTCCCGGTAACTATGGCTACCCCTTC
TRBJ2-7 14 TRBV6-6 NA NA CASSYSEGSYEQYF TGTGCCAGCAGTTACTCGGAGGGCTCCTACGAGCAGTACTTC
TRBJ2-7 16 TRBV25-1 TRBD1 NA CASSSARDRSSYEQYF TGTGCCAGCAGTTCGGCCCGGGACAGGAGCTCCTACGAGCAGTACTTC
TRBJ2-7 19 TRBV7-2 TRBD2 NA CASSPQPGTSGGGTYEQYF TGTGCCAGCAGCCCACAGCCCGGGACTAGCGGGGGGGGCACCTACGAGCAGTACTTC
TRBJ2-7 16 TRBV30 NA NA CAWSVRAGALLYEQYF TGTGCCTGGAGTGTAAGGGCAGGGGCACTCCTCTACGAGCAGTACTTC
TRBJ1-6 15 TRBV28 TRBD1 once CASSRGLRGVTPLHF TGTGCCAGCAGCCGCGGACTCAGGGGGGTCACACCCCTCCACTTT
TRBJ1-1 13 TRBV2 NA NA CASRLGLGGITFF TGTGCCAGCAGGTTAGGCCTGGGGGGGATAACTTTCTTT
TRBJ1-1 12 TRBV2 NA NA CASSSDRRGAFF TGTGCCAGCAGTTCCGACCGGAGGGGAGCTTTCTTT
TRBJ2-3 15 TRBV7-9 NA NA CASSLAGGPADTQYF TGTGCCAGCAGCTTAGCGGGGGGGCCGGCAGATACGCAGTATTTT
TRBJ2-5 15 TRBV19 TRBD1 few CASRLGTGIFETQYF TGTGCCAGTCGCCTCGGGACAGGAATTTTTGAGACCCAGTACTTC
TRBJ1-1 13 TRBV9 NA NA CASSVVQNTEAFF TGTGCCAGCAGCGTAGTACAGAACACTGAAGCTTTCTTT
TRBJ2-7 14 TRBV5-1 TRBD2 few CASSRGGSGDEQYF TGCGCCAGCAGCCGCGGGGGATCCGGGGACGAGCAGTACTTC
TRBJ2-1 15 TRBV27 NA once CASSKRRDNGNEQFF TGTGCCAGCAGTAAGCGACGGGACAACGGGAATGAGCAGTTCTTC
TRBJ1-1 13 TRBV9 NA NA CASSSVRGTEAFF TGTGCCAGCAGCTCAGTGAGAGGAACTGAAGCTTTCTTT
TRBJ2-1 16 TRBV5-1 TRBD2 NA CASSLEPLAGTNERFF TGCGCCAGCAGCTTGGAGCCGCTAGCGGGGACCAATGAGCGGTTCTTC
TRBJ2-2 13 TRBV7-9 NA NA CASSPGRFGELFF TGTGCCAGCAGCCCTGGGAGGTTCGGGGAGCTGTTTTTT
TRBJ1-2 14 TRBV21-1 NA NA CASSKVQGVRGYTF TGTGCCAGCAGCAAAGTACAGGGGGTGAGGGGCTACACCTTC
TRBJ1-2 14 TRBV18 NA NA CASSLNRGSDGYPF TGTGCCAGCTCGCTCAATAGGGGGTCCGATGGCTACCCCTTC
TRBJ2-7 12 TRBV18 TRBD1 NA CASSIDRDEQYF TGTGCCAGCTCAATCGACAGGGACGAGCAGTACTTC